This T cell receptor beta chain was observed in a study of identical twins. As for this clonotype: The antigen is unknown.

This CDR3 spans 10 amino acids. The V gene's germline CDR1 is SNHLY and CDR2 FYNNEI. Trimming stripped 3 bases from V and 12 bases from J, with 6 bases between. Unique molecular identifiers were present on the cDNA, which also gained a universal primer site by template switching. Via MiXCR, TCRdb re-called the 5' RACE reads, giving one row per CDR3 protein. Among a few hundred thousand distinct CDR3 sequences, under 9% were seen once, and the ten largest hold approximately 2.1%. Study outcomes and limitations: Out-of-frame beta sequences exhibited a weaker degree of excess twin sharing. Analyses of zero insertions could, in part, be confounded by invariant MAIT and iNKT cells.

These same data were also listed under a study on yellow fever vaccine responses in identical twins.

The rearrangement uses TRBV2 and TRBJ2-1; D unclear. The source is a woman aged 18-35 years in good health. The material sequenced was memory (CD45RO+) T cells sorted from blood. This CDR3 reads CASSEIGQFF. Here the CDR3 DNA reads TGTGCCAGCAGTGAGATAGGGCAGTTCTTC.